This TCR beta chain was sequenced during a study of blood T cells in healthy people across ages. This clonotype showed up just a few times. For every donor, a draw yielded around 10 milliliters of peripheral blood. Then a second PCR, running roughly 6 to 12 cycles, was carried out with a sample-barcoded 5' primer and a J-beta primer mix. TCRdb re-called the 5' RACE reads through MiXCR, storing one row per CDR3 protein. The sample yields 500,000 to 650,000 distinct CDR3 sequences, about 28% seen once. These data were also filed under a second study, of T cells of mothers and their children. This second study says: With the M1S primer of the second PCR, sample barcodes and 2-4 random nucleotides were added. Over 10 million reads per mother and some 3 million per child were obtained.

The sequenced sample was blood. The origin of this receptor is a boy between 2 and 10 years old in good health.

The DNA of the CDR3 is TGTGCCAGCTCTTTCGAAGGGGGGTTAGCCAAAAACATTCAGTACTTC. Its translation: CASSFEGGLAKNIQYF. This chain uses TRBV2 with TRBJ2-4; the D gene could be TRBD1 or TRBD2 (6 bases each). Germline CDR1 SNHLY, CDR2 FYNNEI. V was shortened by 8 bases and J by 0 bases, with 17 bases between the two germline ends. This CDR3 has 16 amino acids.